This record looks at one T cell receptor (beta chain) sequence and its context. What it binds is unknown. Time point: week 35, safety follow-up. In the vaccine, a single dose held 300 ug of the mutant IDH1 20-mer peptide, along with topical imiquimod. Scheduled for weeks 1, 3, 5, 7, 11, 15, 19 and 23, eight vaccinations were given to patients. This CDR3 comprises 15 residues. The trim removed 2 bases at V and 11 bases at J, leaving 15 bases unmatched. The germline CDR1 and CDR2 sequences are SGHNT and YYREEE (reference sequence). These data belong to a study of a mutant IDH1 vaccine in newly diagnosed glioma. Across the whole study: Initiation of the vaccine course occurred 4-6 weeks after radiotherapy alone, or alongside temozolomide cycles. Treatment recipients were approximately 62% male and around 38% female, and their mean age was around 39 years. It was radiotherapy, temozolomide, or both that patients received previously, with most receiving both.

Measured with immunoSEQ multiplex PCR; TCRdb has only the in-frame clones, and not every one. The repertoire holds roughly 30,000 clones, with about four fifths as singletons. The rearrangement links TRBV5-4 to TRBJ1-1, with 7 bases that match TRBD1. The source material was PBMCs, sampled from a glioma patient whose treatment included an IDH1 peptide vaccine. The clonotype was recovered from a man aged 25 to 40 with glioma. CDR3 sequence (DNA): TGTGCCAGCAGCTTAGATTCCGGGACAGCCTTAGGGGCTTTCTTT. Its translation: CASSLDSGTALGAFF. The whole variable domain, remainder taken from reference TRBV5-4 and TRBJ1-1, is ETGVTQSPTHLIKTRGQQVTLRCSSQSGHNTVSWYQQALGQGPQFIFQYYREEENGRGNFPPRFSGLQFPNYSSELNVNALELDDSALYLCASSLDSGTALGAFFGQGTRLTVV.